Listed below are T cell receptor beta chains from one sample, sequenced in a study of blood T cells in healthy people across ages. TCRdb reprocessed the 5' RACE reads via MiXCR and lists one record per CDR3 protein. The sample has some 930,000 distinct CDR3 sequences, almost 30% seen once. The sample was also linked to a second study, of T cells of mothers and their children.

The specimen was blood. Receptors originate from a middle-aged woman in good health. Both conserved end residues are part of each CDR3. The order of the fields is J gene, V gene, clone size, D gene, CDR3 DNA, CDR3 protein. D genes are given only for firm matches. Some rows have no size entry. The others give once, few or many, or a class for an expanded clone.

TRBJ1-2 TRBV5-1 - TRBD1 TGCGCCAGCGCCGCGACAGGGGGCGCTTACGGCTACACCTTC CASAATGGAYGYTF
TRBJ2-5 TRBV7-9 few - TGTGCCAGCAGCGGGGTGTACCAAGAGACCCAGTACTTC CASSGVYQETQYF
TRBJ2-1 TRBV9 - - TGTGCCAGCAGCACGCCGGGCGACAATGAGCAGTTCTTC CASSTPGDNEQFF
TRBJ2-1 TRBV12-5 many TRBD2 TGTGCTAGTGGTTTGGTGCTAGCGGGGGTCCGCTCTAATACACAACAGAATGAGCAGTTCTTC CASGLVLAGVRSNTQQNEQFF
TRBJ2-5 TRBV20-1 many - TGCAGTGCTAGAGACTCACGGGGCTTACAAGAGACCCAGTACTTC CSARDSRGLQETQYF
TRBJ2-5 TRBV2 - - TGTGCCAGCAGTGAAGGTTCGCCTGGTCTAGGGACCCAGTACTTC CASSEGSPGLGTQYF
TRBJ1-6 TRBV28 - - TGTGCCAGCAGTTTGGTTGGGCAGGATAATTCACCCCTCCACTTT CASSLVGQDNSPLHF
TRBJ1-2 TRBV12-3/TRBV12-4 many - TGTGCCAGCGGGCGGATCTATGGCTACACCTTC CASGRIYGYTF
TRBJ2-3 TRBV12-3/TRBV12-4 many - TGTGCCAGCAGCCGCAGGGGTCGGACAGATACGCAGTATTTT CASSRRGRTDTQYF
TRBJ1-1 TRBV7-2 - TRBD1 TGTGCCAGCAGCTTAAGGGACAGGGGGCATGGGAACACTGAAGCTTTCTTT CASSLRDRGHGNTEAFF
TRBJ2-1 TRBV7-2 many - TGTGCCAGCACCGGGAATGAGCAGTTCTTC CASTGNEQFF
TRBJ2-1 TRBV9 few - TGTGCCAGCAGCGTAGAGGGTGAGCAGTTCTTC CASSVEGEQFF
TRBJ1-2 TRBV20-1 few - TGCAGTGCTAGAGTGTCGGCAGGGGCTAACTATGGCTACACCTTC CSARVSAGANYGYTF
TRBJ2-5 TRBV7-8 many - TGTGCCAGCAGCTTAGGGACTAGCAGGGGGTCATACCAAGAGACCCAGTACTTC CASSLGTSRGSYQETQYF
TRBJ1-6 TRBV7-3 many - TGTGCCAGCAGCTCGGGACACATTAATTCACCCCTCCACTTT CASSSGHINSPLHF
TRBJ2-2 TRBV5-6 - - TGTGCCAGCAGCCATATAGGCCCGTCAGAATTTCGCGGGGAGCTGTTTTTT CASSHIGPSEFRGELFF
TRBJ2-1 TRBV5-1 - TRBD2 TGCGCCAGCAGCCCCCTAGCGGGGGGGGCGGATGAGCAGTTCTTC CASSPLAGGADEQFF
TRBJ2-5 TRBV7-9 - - TGTGCCAGCAGCTTACAAGGGAATTTCCAGTACTTC CASSLQGNFQYF
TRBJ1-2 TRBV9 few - TGTGCCAGCAGCGTAGCGGTGTGGGGGGGATCCGATGGCTACACCTTC CASSVAVWGGSDGYTF
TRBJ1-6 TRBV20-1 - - TGCAGTGCTAAGGATGTGTCCTATAATTCACCCCTCCACTTT CSAKDVSYNSPLHF
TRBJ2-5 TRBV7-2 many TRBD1 TGTGCCAGCAGCACCCAATCCGGGACAGGGGGCAAGACCCAGTACTTC CASSTQSGTGGKTQYF
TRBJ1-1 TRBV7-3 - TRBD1 TGTGCCGGCAGCTTAACGGGACAGGGTGGCACTGAAGCTTTCTTT CAGSLTGQGGTEAFF
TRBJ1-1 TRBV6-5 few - TGTGCCAGCAATCAGGGTCGGAACACTGGAGCTTTCTTT CASNQGRNTGAFF
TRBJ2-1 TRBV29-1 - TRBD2 TGCAGCGTTGCCGGTCTAGCGGGGTTCTACAATGAGCAGTTCTTC CSVAGLAGFYNEQFF
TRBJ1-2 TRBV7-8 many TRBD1 TGTGCCAGCAGCTTAGGGCAGGGGACAGACTATGGCTACACCTTC CASSLGQGTDYGYTF
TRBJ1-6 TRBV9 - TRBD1 TGTGCCAGCAGCGTGACAGGGGAGGGCTCACCCCTCCACTTT CASSVTGEGSPLHF
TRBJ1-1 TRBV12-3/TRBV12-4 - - TGTGCCAGCAGTTTACCCAGGAGACTCGACACTGAAGCTTTCTTT CASSLPRRLDTEAFF
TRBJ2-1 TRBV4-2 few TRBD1 TGTGCCAGCAGCACTGGGACAGGCTATGACAATGAGCAGTTCTTC CASSTGTGYDNEQFF
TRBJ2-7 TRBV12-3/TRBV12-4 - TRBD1 TGTGCCAGCAGTTTTTGGCGAAGGGGGCGCAGGCTGACACCGGGTGCACAGTACTTC CASSFWRRGRRLTPGAQYF
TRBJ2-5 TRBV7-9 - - TGTGCCAGCAGCTTAGAGTGGCGAGCAGGGCGAGAGACCCAGTACTTC CASSLEWRAGRETQYF
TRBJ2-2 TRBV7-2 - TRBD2 TGTGCCAGCAGCTACTGGCGGGGGTACACCGGGGAGCTGTTTTTT CASSYWRGYTGELFF
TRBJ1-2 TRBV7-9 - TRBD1 TGTGCCAGCAGCTTCTCGGACAGGGTCAACCACTATGGCTACACCTTC CASSFSDRVNHYGYTF
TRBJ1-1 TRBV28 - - TGTGCCAGCAGTTCGTACCGACACCAACAAGCTGAAGCTTTCTTT CASSSYRHQQAEAFF
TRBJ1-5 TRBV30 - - TGTGCCTGGAGTGTAACGGGGAGCCAGCCCCAGCATTTT CAWSVTGSQPQHF
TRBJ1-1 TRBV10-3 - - TGTGTCATCAGTGAGTCTGACCGGAACACTGAAGCTTTCTTT CVISESDRNTEAFF
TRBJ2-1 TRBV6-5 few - TGTGCCAGCAGCCCCAGGAGGGGGGGGAATGAGCAGTTCTTC CASSPRRGGNEQFF
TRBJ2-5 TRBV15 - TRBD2 TGTGCCACCAGCAGAGATAGCGCGGGAGAAGAGGAGACCCAGTACTTC CATSRDSAGEEETQYF
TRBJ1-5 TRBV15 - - TGTGCCACCAGCAGAGTGGGAAATACAGGGATAGGCAATCAGCCCCAGCATTTT CATSRVGNTGIGNQPQHF
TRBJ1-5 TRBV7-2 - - TGTGCCAGCAGTCCTGACGGACTTCGGCCCCAGCATTTT CASSPDGLRPQHF
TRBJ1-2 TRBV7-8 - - TGTGCCAGCAGCTTAAGGGGGGCAGCCTACCGCTATGGCTACACCTTC CASSLRGAAYRYGYTF
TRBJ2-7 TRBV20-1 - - TGCAGTGCTAGAAGACCAGAAAGAGACTACGAGCAGTACTTC CSARRPERDYEQYF
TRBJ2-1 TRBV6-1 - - TGTGCCAGCATCGGTAAGACCCGAGAGGTGAGCTCCTACAATGAGCAGTTCTTC CASIGKTREVSSYNEQFF
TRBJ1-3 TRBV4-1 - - TGCGCCAGCAGCCAAGAGGCAGTGACTGGAAACACCATATATTTT CASSQEAVTGNTIYF
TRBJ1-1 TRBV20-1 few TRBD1 TGCAGTGCTAGAGGGGAGGACAGGGGGTCGACTGAAGCTTTCTTT CSARGEDRGSTEAFF
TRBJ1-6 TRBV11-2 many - TGTGCCAGCAGCTTAGTCCCGGATTCACCCCTCCACTTT CASSLVPDSPLHF
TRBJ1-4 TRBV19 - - TGTGCCAGTAGTATGAGGAAGGGGCAGGCAGTTGCAACTAATGAAAAACTGTTTTTT CASSMRKGQAVATNEKLFF
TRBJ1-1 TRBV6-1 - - TGTGCCAGCACTGAAACGGGGTACGGCACTGAAGCTTTCTTT CASTETGYGTEAFF
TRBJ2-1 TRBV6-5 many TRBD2 TGTGCCAGCAGTTATTATTCGAGGACTAGCGGGGACAATGAGCAGTTCTTC CASSYYSRTSGDNEQFF
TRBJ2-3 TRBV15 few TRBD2 TGTGCCACCAGCAGAGTTGGGCCTAGCGGGGGTTGGGCAGATACGCAGTATTTT CATSRVGPSGGWADTQYF
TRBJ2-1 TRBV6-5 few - TGTGCCAGCAGGGCCGACCGGGGGACAAACAATGAGCAGTTCTTC CASRADRGTNNEQFF
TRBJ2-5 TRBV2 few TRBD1 TGTGCCAGCAGTGAAGGGCAGGGGGTAGAGACCCAGTACTTC CASSEGQGVETQYF